These 4 T cell receptor beta chains came from one sample sequenced in a study of T cell clones after liver transplantation. Sequencing used immunoSEQ multiplex PCR; TCRdb keeps in-frame clones, though not all of them. This repertoire shows tens of thousands of clones, about nine tenths found once; its top ten account for under 3.5%. The sample here was CD4+ T cells from blood, taken before liver transplant. The receptors originated from a human donor who received a liver transplant.

The chain combines TRBV9 with TRBJ2-7, with TRBD2 identical over 7 bases. The CDR3 is made up of 15 amino acids. The V segment lost 0 bases and the J segment 3 bases; nucleotides outside the gene matches: 6. Germline-derived CDR1 and CDR2 are SGDLS and YYNGEE. CDR3 sequence (DNA): TGTGCCAGCAGCGTAGGGGGGACTACCAGCTACGAGCAGTACTTC. Translating gives CASSVGGTTSYEQYF.

A remark on this clone: At the DNA level, this CDR3 is encoded by other sequences in the same sample as well. The V and J genes are TRBV19 and TRBJ1-2, with D possibly matching TRBD1 (5 bases). This CDR3 comprises 14 residues. Germline CDR1 LNHDA, CDR2 SQIVND (reference sequence). V was pared by 3 bases and J by 4 bases, with 12 bases between. The CDR3 region is CASSMGQLGYGYTF. CDR3 bases: TGTGCCAGTAGTATGGGGCAGCTCGGCTATGGCTACACCTTC.

The J gene is TRBJ2-3, the V gene TRBV5-4; 13 positions agree with TRBD2. V lost 4 bases, J lost 6 bases, and 8 bases stayed unmatched. This CDR3 contains 16 residues. Per germline, CDR1 SGHNT and CDR2 YYREEE (reference sequence). DNA for the CDR3: TGTGCCAGCAGCGACAAACTAGCGGGAGGGCTGGATACGCAGTATTTT. Amino acids: CASSDKLAGGLDTQYF. Drawing the rest from reference TRBV5-4 and TRBJ2-3, the complete variable domain is ETGVTQSPTHLIKTRGQQVTLRCSSQSGHNTVSWYQQALGQGPQFIFQYYREEENGRGNFPPRFSGLQFPNYSSELNVNALELDDSALYLCASSDKLAGGLDTQYFGPGTRLTVL.

This sequence joins TRBV28 and TRBJ2-7; tentatively, D is TRBD1 (6 bases). Trimming took off 3 bases at V and 6 bases at J, with 12 bases between the two ends. This CDR3 spans 13 amino acids. The germline V gene encodes CDR1 MDHEN and CDR2 SYDVKM. The CDR3 region is CASSFRGNFEQYF. DNA of the CDR3: TGTGCCAGCAGTTTCAGGGGAAATTTCGAGCAGTACTTC.